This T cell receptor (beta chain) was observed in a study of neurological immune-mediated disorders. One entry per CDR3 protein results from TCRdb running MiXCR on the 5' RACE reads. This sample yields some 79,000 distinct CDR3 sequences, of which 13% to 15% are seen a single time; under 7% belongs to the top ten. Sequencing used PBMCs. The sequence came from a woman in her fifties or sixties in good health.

CDR3 nucleotide sequence: TGCAGTGCTAGCCAGGGAGGGGGAAACTCCTACAATGAGCAGTTCTTC. Its protein product is CSASQGGGNSYNEQFF. The V and J genes are TRBV20-1 and TRBJ2-1; D may be TRBD2 (7 bases). There are 16 residues in the CDR3. V lost 3 bases, J lost 0 bases, and 15 bases lay in between. Germline CDR1 and CDR2: DFQATT and SNEGSKA (reference sequence).